This is a list of T cell receptor beta chains from one sample in a study of PD-1 blockade in classical Hodgkin lymphoma. Sequenced by immunoSEQ multiplex PCR; TCRdb stores in-frame clones only, minus some. The sample yields roughly 28,000 clones, about 80% seen once. This material consisted of peripheral blood mononuclear cells (PBMCs), taken before the fourth cycle of nivolumab. Receptors originate from a human donor with classical Hodgkin lymphoma. CDR3s include the opening cysteine and the closing phenylalanine or tryptophan. The D gene is left open where the match is weak. Clone size is stated in some rows and not others, as once, few, many or a class when expanded.

V	D	size	J	CDR3	DNA
TRBV7-6	-	-	TRBJ2-1	CASSLVTYNEQFF	TGTGCCAGCAGCTTAGTCACCTACAATGAGCAGTTCTTC
TRBV7-6	-	-	TRBJ2-6	CASSLTLFSGANVLTF	TGTGCCAGCAGCCTGACGCTATTTAGTGGGGCCAACGTCCTGACTTTC
TRBV27	-	-	TRBJ2-5	CASSFGLGETQYF	TGTGCCAGCAGTTTCGGATTGGGGGAGACCCAGTACTTC
TRBV5-6	-	-	TRBJ2-5	CASSLGAGNRETQYF	TGTGCCAGCAGCTTGGGGGCGGGGAACAGGGAGACCCAGTACTTC
TRBV11-1	-	-	TRBJ1-6	CASSLTGQVNSPLHF	TGTGCCAGCAGCTTAACCGGACAAGTTAATTCACCCCTCCACTTT
TRBV6-4	-	once	TRBJ1-5	CASSEKGEQPQHF	TGTGCCAGCAGTGAGAAGGGGGAACAGCCCCAGCATTTT
TRBV14	TRBD1	few	TRBJ1-2	CASSLGGGLYGYTF	TGTGCCAGCAGCCTAGGGGGCGGCCTATATGGCTACACCTTC
TRBV19	-	-	TRBJ1-1	CASTLAENTEAFF	TGTGCCAGTACCCTAGCGGAGAACACTGAAGCTTTCTTT
TRBV13	-	once	TRBJ2-3	CATTPGLSTDTQYF	TGTGCCACCACTCCGGGACTCAGCACAGATACGCAGTATTTT
TRBV6-6	-	-	TRBJ2-1	CASSQNNEQFF	TGTGCCAGCAGTCAGAACAATGAGCAGTTCTTC
TRBV18	-	-	TRBJ1-3	CASSPPYSSGNTIYF	TGTGCCAGCTCACCACCGTACAGCTCTGGAAACACCATATATTTT
TRBV7-2	-	once	TRBJ2-7	CASSLGTYEQYF	TGTGCCAGCAGCTTGGGTACCTACGAGCAGTACTTC
TRBV19	-	-	TRBJ2-1	CASSRASIRPHEQFF	TGTGCCAGTAGTAGGGCTAGCATTCGTCCGCATGAGCAGTTCTTC
TRBV7-8	-	-	TRBJ1-1	CASSSHTTGAFF	TGTGCCAGCAGCTCTCACACGACTGGGGCTTTCTTT
TRBV28	-	-	TRBJ2-4	CASTTGTKNIQYF	TGTGCCAGCACCACCGGGACCAAAAACATTCAGTACTTC
TRBV7-3	TRBD2	-	TRBJ2-5	CASSVRLAGLQETQYF	TGTGCCAGCAGCGTTCGACTAGCGGGGCTTCAAGAGACCCAGTACTTC
TRBV25-1	-	-	TRBJ1-2	CASSESGGYGYTF	TGTGCCAGCAGTGAATCCGGGGGTTATGGCTACACCTTC
TRBV7-9	-	-	TRBJ2-4	CASSLGRGLVNIQYF	TGTGCCAGCAGCTTAGGTCGGGGGCTGGTAAACATTCAGTACTTC
TRBV7-6	-	-	TRBJ2-5	CASNLGSVYQETQYF	TGTGCCAGCAACCTGGGTAGCGTGTACCAAGAGACCCAGTACTTC
TRBV4-1	TRBD1	-	TRBJ1-3	CASSHVIQGSPGNTIYF	TGCGCCAGCAGCCATGTGATACAGGGGTCTCCTGGAAACACCATATATTTT
TRBV6-5	-	few	TRBJ1-2	CASSRGGGGDYGYTF	TGTGCCAGCAGTCGGGGGGGCGGGGGAGACTATGGCTACACCTTC
TRBV14	-	few	TRBJ2-1	CASSQDLGYNEQFF	TGTGCCAGCAGCCAAGATTTAGGTTACAATGAGCAGTTCTTC
TRBV18	TRBD2	-	TRBJ2-7	CASSPGRGGRTVNEQYF	TGTGCCAGCTCACCCGGGCGGGGGGGCAGAACGGTGAACGAGCAGTACTTC
TRBV5-4	TRBD2	-	TRBJ2-3	CASTSGLAQITDTQYF	TGTGCCAGCACCTCCGGACTAGCCCAAATCACAGATACGCAGTATTTT
TRBV28	-	-	TRBJ1-1	CASRIPLNTEAFF	TGTGCCAGCCGAATACCCCTGAACACTGAAGCTTTCTTT
TRBV5-1	-	-	TRBJ2-2	CASSVYKAGELFF	TGCGCCAGCAGCGTCTACAAGGCCGGGGAGCTGTTTTTT
TRBV5-4	-	-	TRBJ2-2	CASSLDTGELFF	TGTGCCAGCAGCCTTGACACCGGGGAGCTGTTTTTT
TRBV6-1	-	-	TRBJ2-7	CASSEYPYEQYF	TGTGCCAGCAGTGAATACCCCTACGAGCAGTACTTC
TRBV7-8	-	-	TRBJ2-7	CASSPSYEQYF	TGTGCCAGCAGCCCCTCCTACGAGCAGTACTTC
TRBV5-1	TRBD2	few	TRBJ2-4	CASGEGSPSIQYF	TGCGCCAGCGGGGAGGGCTCTCCCTCCATTCAGTACTTC
TRBV25-1	TRBD1	-	TRBJ2-7	CATGQASYEQYF	TGTGCCACGGGACAGGCATCCTACGAGCAGTACTTC
TRBV4-2	-	-	TRBJ1-1	CASSWGSANTEAFF	TGTGCCAGCAGCTGGGGTTCCGCGAACACTGAAGCTTTCTTT
TRBV5-6	-	-	TRBJ2-7	CASSSNSYEQYF	TGTGCCAGCAGCTCGAACAGCTACGAGCAGTACTTC
TRBV5-1	TRBD1	-	TRBJ1-2	CASSDREGAGRGYTF	TGCGCCAGCAGCGACAGGGAAGGGGCCGGGAGAGGCTACACCTTC
TRBV11-2	-	-	TRBJ2-5	CASSPTGETQYF	TGTGCCAGCAGCCCCACGGGGGAGACCCAGTACTTC
TRBV4-1	TRBD1	few	TRBJ1-1	CASSQVQGWVNTEAFF	TGCGCCAGCAGCCAAGTACAGGGGTGGGTGAACACTGAAGCTTTCTTT
TRBV29-1	TRBD2	-	TRBJ2-4	CSVFGGAKNIQYF	TGCAGCGTCTTCGGGGGGGCCAAAAACATTCAGTACTTC
TRBV19	-	-	TRBJ2-7	CASSRPQGSYEQYF	TGTGCCAGTAGCCGACCACAAGGCTCCTACGAGCAGTACTTC
TRBV7-9	-	-	TRBJ2-5	CASSLGNKETQYF	TGTGCCAGCAGCTTAGGCAATAAAGAGACCCAGTACTTC
TRBV18	TRBD2	-	TRBJ2-1	CASSGANLGTSGGRSYNEQFF	TGTGCCAGCTCAGGAGCAAACCTCGGGACTAGCGGGGGCCGCTCCTACAATGAGCAGTTCTTC